This TCR beta chain was recorded in a study of control samples from healthy donors and cancer patients. Some clones are missing from TCRdb's copy, which holds only in-frame ones; the method was immunoSEQ multiplex PCR. The sample carries about 160,000 clones, approximately 94% recorded once. The sample taken for sequencing was blood. This TCR came from a woman aged 40 to 50 in good health.

The CDR3 protein is CATRSTWNYGYTF. The CDR3 DNA is TGTGCCACCAGGTCGACGTGGAACTATGGCTACACCTTC. V usage is TRBV15 and J usage is TRBJ1-2; no clear D. The CDR3 has 13 amino acids. The germline V gene has CDR1 LNHNV and CDR2 YYDKDF (reference sequence). Trimming removed 6 bases at V and 2 bases at J, with 10 bases between.